The present T cell receptor beta chain was sequenced within a study of OX40 agonist ivuxolimab in advanced cancers. Study in general: An agonistic human IgG2 monoclonal antibody against OX40 (CD134) was given.

A note on this clone: Its antigen is not known.

The method was immunoSEQ multiplex PCR; TCRdb's version includes in-frame clones alone and lacks a portion of them. The sample yields approximately 38,000 clones, 65% to 90% seen once. V lost 0 bases, J lost 2 bases, and 15 bases lay in between. CDR1 SGDLS and CDR2 YYNGEE come from the germline V gene. This CDR3 is 16 amino acids long. Systemic immunosuppression or a history of autoimmune disease excluded patients. Findings of the study overall: On average, CD8+ T cells had more expanded clones than CD4+. Near-lowest levels of clonal expansion characterized partial responders at 0.1-3.0 mg/kg.

The specimen comprised CD4+ or CD8+ T cells sorted from blood, sampled in a trial of the OX40 agonist ivuxolimab. The receptor was isolated from an adult with an advanced solid tumor such as melanoma, head and neck, liver or kidney cancer. The chain uses TRBV9 and TRBJ2-7; the D gene is possibly TRBD2 (6 bases). The CDR3 region has the DNA TGTGCCAGCAGCGTAGAGGCGAGCGGGCGAACCTACGAGCAGTACTTC. It encodes CASSVEASGRTYEQYF.